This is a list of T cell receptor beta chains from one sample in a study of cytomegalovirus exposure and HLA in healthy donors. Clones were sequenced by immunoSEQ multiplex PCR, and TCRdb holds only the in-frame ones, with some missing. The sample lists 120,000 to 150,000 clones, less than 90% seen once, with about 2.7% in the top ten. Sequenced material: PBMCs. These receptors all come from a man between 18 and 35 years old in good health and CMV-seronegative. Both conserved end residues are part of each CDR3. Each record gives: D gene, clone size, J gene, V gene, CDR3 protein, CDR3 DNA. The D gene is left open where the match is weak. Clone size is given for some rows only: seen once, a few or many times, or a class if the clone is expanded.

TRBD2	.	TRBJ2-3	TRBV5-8	CASSKLGGGTDTQYF	TGTGCCAGCAGCAAGTTGGGGGGGGGAACAGATACGCAGTATTTT
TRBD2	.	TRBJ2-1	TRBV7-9	CASSLGAGAGYNEQFF	TGTGCCAGCAGCTTAGGAGCGGGAGCGGGTTACAATGAGCAGTTCTTC
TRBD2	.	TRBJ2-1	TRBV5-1	CASSLVPSGNDEQFF	TGCGCCAGCAGCTTGGTTCCTAGCGGGAACGATGAGCAGTTCTTC
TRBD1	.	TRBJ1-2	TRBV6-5	CASSSYFGDRGRGYTF	TGTGCCAGCAGTTCTTACTTTGGAGACAGGGGACGAGGCTACACCTTC
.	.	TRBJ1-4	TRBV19	CASRWGPKLFF	TGTGCCAGTAGATGGGGGCCTAAACTGTTTTTT
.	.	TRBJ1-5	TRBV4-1	CASSQGDNGWQPQHF	TGCGCCAGCAGCCAAGGGGACAACGGGTGGCAGCCCCAGCATTTT
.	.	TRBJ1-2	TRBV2	CASGGRGLNYGYTF	TGTGCCAGCGGAGGGAGGGGCTTGAACTATGGCTACACCTTC
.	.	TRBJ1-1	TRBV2	CAGGGHTEAFF	TGTGCGGGGGGTGGGCACACTGAAGCTTTCTTT
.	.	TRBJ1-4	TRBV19	CASSIGPGVDEKLFF	TGTGCCAGTAGTATCGGGCCAGGGGTTGATGAAAAACTGTTTTTT
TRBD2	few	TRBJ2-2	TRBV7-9	CASSPGLGAYGELFF	TGTGCCAGCAGCCCGGGACTAGGAGCGTACGGGGAGCTGTTTTTT
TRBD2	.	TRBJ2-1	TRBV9	CASNHLAGGLYNEQFF	TGTGCCAGCAACCATCTAGCGGGAGGGCTCTACAATGAGCAGTTCTTC
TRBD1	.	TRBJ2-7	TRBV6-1	CASSEAEYRGTYEQYF	TGTGCCAGCAGTGAAGCCGAATACAGGGGAACCTACGAGCAGTACTTC
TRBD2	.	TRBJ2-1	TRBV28	CASSSIAGGDNEQFF	TGTGCCAGCAGTTCCATAGCGGGAGGGGATAATGAGCAGTTCTTC
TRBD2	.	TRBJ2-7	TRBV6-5	CASSPGGAGATEQYF	TGTGCCAGCAGCCCCGGGGGGGCGGGGGCCACCGAGCAGTACTTC
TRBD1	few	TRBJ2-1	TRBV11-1	CASSHGQGAYNEQFF	TGTGCCAGCAGTCACGGACAGGGGGCCTACAATGAGCAGTTCTTC
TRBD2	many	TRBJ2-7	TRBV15	CATSRGEGPAYEQYF	TGTGCCACCAGCAGAGGGGAGGGGCCAGCCTACGAGCAGTACTTC
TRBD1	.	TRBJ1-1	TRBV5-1	CASTGTGSRGTEAFF	TGCGCCAGCACCGGGACAGGGAGTCGTGGAACTGAAGCTTTCTTT
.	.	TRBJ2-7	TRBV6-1	CASSERPLTGSFSYEQYF	TGTGCCAGCAGTGAACGTCCCCTCACGGGAAGCTTCTCCTACGAGCAGTACTTC
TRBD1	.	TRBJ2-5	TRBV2	CASSYRGFQETQYF	TGTGCCAGCAGCTACAGGGGTTTCCAAGAGACCCAGTACTTC
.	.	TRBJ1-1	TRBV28	CASSFIGGGFTEAFF	TGTGCCAGCAGTTTTATTGGGGGCGGTTTCACTGAAGCTTTCTTT
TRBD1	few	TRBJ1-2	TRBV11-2	CASSPSGGDYGYTF	TGTGCCAGCAGCCCATCAGGGGGCGACTATGGCTACACCTTC
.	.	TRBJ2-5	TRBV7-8	CASSLSYRSLETQYF	TGTGCCAGCAGCTTATCTTACAGGTCGTTGGAGACCCAGTACTTC
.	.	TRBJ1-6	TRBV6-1	CASSEAYFSSRSPLHF	TGTGCCAGCAGTGAAGCTTACTTCTCGTCCCGTTCACCCCTCCACTTT
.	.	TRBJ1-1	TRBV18	CASSQNAGRSTEAFF	TGTGCCAGCTCACAAAACGCGGGAAGGAGCACTGAAGCTTTCTTT
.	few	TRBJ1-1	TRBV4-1	CASSQSGSMNTEAFF	TGCGCCAGCAGCCAATCAGGTTCCATGAACACTGAAGCTTTCTTT
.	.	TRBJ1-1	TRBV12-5	CASRGTDTEAFF	TGTGCTAGTAGGGGGACGGACACTGAAGCTTTCTTT
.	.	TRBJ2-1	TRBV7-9	CASSLGPYGEQFF	TGTGCCAGCAGCTTAGGGCCCTACGGGGAGCAGTTCTTC
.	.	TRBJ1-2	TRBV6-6	CASSGGRGGGYTF	TGTGCCAGCAGTGGGGGCCGGGGTGGTGGCTACACCTTC
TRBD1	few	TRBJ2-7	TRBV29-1	CSVERDRDGEQYF	TGCAGCGTGGAACGGGACAGGGATGGCGAGCAGTACTTC
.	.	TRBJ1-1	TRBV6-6	CASSYSGQGEAFF	TGTGCCAGCAGTTACTCCGGGCAGGGAGAAGCTTTCTTT
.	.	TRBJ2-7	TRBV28	CASSSELTSFSYEQYF	TGTGCCAGCAGTTCCGAACTTACTAGTTTCTCCTACGAGCAGTACTTC
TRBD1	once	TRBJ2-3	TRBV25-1	CASSDPRDRVDTQYF	TGTGCCAGCAGTGATCCCCGGGACAGAGTAGATACGCAGTATTTT
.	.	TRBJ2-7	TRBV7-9	CASSLDPGTSHEQYF	TGTGCCAGCAGCTTAGATCCCGGGACTTCTCACGAGCAGTACTTC
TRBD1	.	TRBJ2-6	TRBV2	CAEGQASSGANVLTF	TGTGCCGAAGGACAGGCGTCCTCTGGGGCCAACGTCCTGACTTTC
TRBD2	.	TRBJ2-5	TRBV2	CASSSSKPRGGETQYF	TGTGCCAGCAGCTCCTCTAAGCCGCGGGGGGGTGAGACCCAGTACTTC
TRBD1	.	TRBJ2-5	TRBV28	CASSTPRGQGAETQYF	TGTGCCAGCTCTACTCCCCGGGGACAGGGGGCAGAGACCCAGTACTTC
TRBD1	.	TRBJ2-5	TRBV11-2	CASSESGQGLETQYF	TGTGCCAGCAGCGAATCGGGACAGGGGCTAGAGACCCAGTACTTC
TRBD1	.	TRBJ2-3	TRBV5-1	CASSLTGGQGDTQYF	TGCGCCAGCAGCCTAACAGGGGGCCAGGGAGATACGCAGTATTTT
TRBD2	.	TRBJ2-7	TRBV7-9	CASSLRLAGGVYEQYF	TGTGCCAGCAGCTTAAGACTAGCGGGAGGAGTCTACGAGCAGTACTTC